Each of the 15 T cell receptor beta chains below was sequenced from the same sample in a study of CD8+CD57+ T cells in acquired aplastic anemia. CDR3 and TCR beta VDJ profiling relied on a genomic DNA template. TCRdb itself ran the reads through MiXCR, one entry per CDR3 protein. The sample has approximately 250,000 distinct CDR3 sequences; approximately 79% are singletons. Whoever was chosen for sequencing had shown CD8+CD57+ cell expansion by flow cytometry. The sequenced material came from sorted CD4+, CD8+, or CD8+CD57+ T cells (not recorded which) from PBMCs. The receptors were sampled from a human donor with aplastic anemia.

J is TRBJ2-3 and V is TRBV7-9; 7 bases line up with TRBD2. This CDR3 comprises 18 residues. Germline V CDR1 and CDR2: SEHNR, FQNEAQ (reference sequence). V dropped 3 bases and J dropped 1; count of bases not matched to a gene: 13. This CDR3 reads CASSFQRSGDGGTDTQYF. DNA of the CDR3: TGTGCCAGCAGCTTCCAAAGAAGCGGGGACGGGGGCACAGATACGCAGTATTTT.

The genes are TRBV24-1 and TRBJ1-1, with a possible D match to TRBD1 (5 bases). V gave up 3 bases and J gave up 2 bases, with 12 bases separating them. Germline values: CDR1 KGHDR, CDR2 SFDVKD. CDR3 size: 15 residues. CDR3 loop: CATSDAGTDNTEAFF. CDR3 DNA sequence: TGTGCCACCAGTGATGCCGGGACGGACAACACTGAAGCTTTCTTT.

On this clonotype: Lacking the conserved final phenylalanine or tryptophan, this CDR3 likely reflects a read error. The chain couples TRBV2 to TRBJ1-1; D is possibly TRBD1 (6 bases). This CDR3 has 15 amino acids. V lost 6 bases, J lost 11 bases, and 25 bases lay in between. Germline V lookup: CDR1 SNHLY, CDR2 FYNNEI. CDR3 DNA: TGTGCCAGCAGCTTCGGGGGCACAGATACGCCGGATGCTTTCCCA. Translating it yields CASSFGGTDTPDAFP.

This chain links TRBV7-8 with TRBJ2-7; D perhaps matches TRBD2 (6 bases). This CDR3 has 13 residues. The V end was cut by 0 bases, the J end by 4 bases, with 7 bases between. The germline V gene has CDR1 SGHVS and CDR2 FQNEAQ. The CDR3 is CASSLAGGYEQYV. DNA for the CDR3: TGTGCCAGCAGCTTAGCGGGAGGTTACGAGCAGTACGTC.

The V gene is TRBV7-8, the J gene TRBJ2-7, with D perhaps assigned TRBD1 or TRBD2 (6 bases each). V lost 5 bases and J lost 8, with 19 bases in between. Germline V gives CDR1 SGHVS, CDR2 FQNEAQ. The CDR3 is 14 amino acids. The CDR3 region has the DNA TGTGCCAGCAGCGGAGGGGGACGACCCTATAAGCAGTACTTC. The encoded protein is CASSGGGRPYKQYF.

J is TRBJ2-3 and V is TRBV10-3, with D possibly matching TRBD2 (6 bases). The CDR3 has 15 amino acids. The V gene's germline CDR1 is ENHRY and CDR2 SYGVKD. The germline V and J ends were trimmed by 7 bases and 2 bases, with 16 bases remaining between them. The CDR3 nucleotides are TGTGCCATCACCAGGAAAGGGACTGACACAGATACGCAGTATTTT. It encodes CAITRKGTDTDTQYF.

The chain employs TRBV11-2 and TRBJ2-3, with TRBD2 identical over 9 bases. The J segment lost 1 base and the V segment lost 0 bases, leaving 2 bases of the junction unmatched. The V gene's germline CDR1 is SGHAT and CDR2 FQNNGV. This CDR3 spans 16 amino acids. The CDR3 sequence is CASSLDLAGRTDTQYF. The DNA for the CDR3 is TGTGCCAGCAGCTTAGATCTAGCGGGACGCACAGATACGCAGTATTTT.

This clonotype came up a few times. The gene calls are TRBV20-1 and TRBJ2-2, with a weak D call TRBD2 (6 bases). The CDR3 totals 13 residues. V lost 3 bases and J 6 bases, leaving 11 bases between the germline ends. Germline loops: CDR1 DFQATT, CDR2 SNEGSKA (reference sequence). In nucleotides, the CDR3 is TGCAGTGCTAGCGTCAGGGAGGCCGGGGAGCTGTTTTTT. Amino acids: CSASVREAGELFF.

CDR3 sequence reads: CASSIASGPDKQQFF. The CDR3 DNA reads TGTGCCAGCAGTATAGCTAGTGGACCCGATAAGCAGCAGTTCTTC. The rearrangement links TRBV7-8 to TRBJ2-1; the D is unclear. CDR1 and CDR2 (germline): SGHVS, FQNEAQ. Trimming took 6 bases from V and 11 from J, leaving 23 bases between them. The CDR3 is 15 amino acids.

The chain joins TRBV19 to TRBJ1-6; no clear D. The CDR3 is 14 residues long. CDR1 is LNHDA and CDR2 is SQIVND in the germline V gene (reference sequence). Between the trimmed V and J ends, which lost 4 bases and 8 bases, there was a span of 12 bases. The CDR3 reads CASSTRGGDSPLHF. DNA for the CDR3: TGTGCCAGTAGTACCCGGGGTGGTGATTCACCCCTCCACTTT. Full variable domain (remainder filled in from reference TRBV19 and TRBJ1-6): DGGITQSPKYLFRKEGQNVTLSCEQNLNHDAMYWYRQDPGQGLRLIYYSQIVNDFQKGDIAEGYSVSREKKESFPLTVTSAQKNPTAFYLCASSTRGGDSPLHFGNGTRLTVT.

V usage is TRBV7-6 and J usage is TRBJ2-6; a weak D match, TRBD2 (7 bases). Trimming cost V 5 bases and J 0 bases, with 14 bases left between them. Germline lookup yields CDR1 SGHVS and CDR2 FNYEAQ. This CDR3 region has 17 residues. The CDR3 nucleotides are TGTGCCAGCAGCCGAGGGGGGGTCCCCTCTGGGGCCAACGTCCTGACTTTC. It specifies CASSRGGVPSGANVLTF.

A remark on this clonotype: One junction end disagrees with the germline gene, perhaps due to a read error. J is TRBJ2-7 and V is TRBV7-8, with TRBD1 identical over 7 bases. This CDR3 has 14 amino acids. Germline V lookup: CDR1 SGHVS, CDR2 FQNEAQ. The CDR3 spells CASSCDPDGTALSF. In nucleotides, the CDR3 is TGTGCCAGCAGCTGTGATCCAGACGGGACAGCCCTTTCCTTC.

With regard to this clonotype: A much larger clone differs from this one at a single base, so this may be a read error. The chain joins TRBV7-9 to TRBJ1-6; 10 bases match TRBD1. The CDR3 spans 14 residues. The germline V gene encodes CDR1 SEHNR and CDR2 FQNEAQ (reference sequence). CDR3 bases: TGTGCCAGCAGCTCACGGGACAGGGGCTTGGACTATCGCTTT. Protein sequence: CASSSRDRGLDYRF.

The chain has TRBV24-1 and TRBJ2-1; the D call may be TRBD1 or TRBD2 (6 bases each). The germline CDR1 and CDR2 sequences are KGHDR and SFDVKD. V lost 11 bases to trimming and J lost 10 bases, with 29 bases between them. The CDR3 sequence is 16 residues long. DNA of the CDR3: TGTGCCAGCAGCGAGGGGGGCGGAAATGGTCAGGAAGAGCAGTTCTTC. It encodes CASSEGGGNGQEEQFF.

The V and J genes are TRBV10-3 and TRBJ2-7, with 11 bases lining up with TRBD2. The CDR3 has 15 residues. V dropped 0 bases and J dropped 3; count of bases not matched to a gene: 1. Germline values: CDR1 ENHRY, CDR2 SYGVKD. The CDR3 nucleotides are TGTGCCATCAGTGAGTCTCTAGCGGGGGGCTACGAGCAGTACTTC. Translated, it gives CAISESLAGGYEQYF.